This T cell receptor (beta chain) was obtained from a study of lymphopenia after photon versus proton radiotherapy. Sequenced by immunoSEQ multiplex PCR; TCRdb stores in-frame clones only, minus some. The sample lists approximately 30,000 clones, roughly four fifths occurring once. General study results and limits: Post-nadir TCR diversity decline inversely tracked overall survival among those who died. After lymphocyte nadir, photon-treated repertoires showed oligoclonal expansion, especially CD8+ Temra. Only patients who died were analyzed for survival; proton advantage is unproven.

Per the germline V gene, CDR1 is SGHVS and CDR2 is FNYEAQ. The trim removed 1 base at V and 6 bases at J, leaving 9 bases unmatched. This CDR3 is built from 15 residues. Of note for this clone: Its antigen is currently unknown.

The source is a man over 45 with gastric cancer. The chain uses TRBV7-6 and TRBJ2-7; 7 bases are shared with TRBD1. The specimen was peripheral blood, collected from a patient treated with photon-based radiotherapy. Here the CDR3 DNA reads TGTGCCAGCAGCTTAGAGGACAGGCCCTGGGGCGAGCAGTACTTC. Protein product: CASSLEDRPWGEQYF.